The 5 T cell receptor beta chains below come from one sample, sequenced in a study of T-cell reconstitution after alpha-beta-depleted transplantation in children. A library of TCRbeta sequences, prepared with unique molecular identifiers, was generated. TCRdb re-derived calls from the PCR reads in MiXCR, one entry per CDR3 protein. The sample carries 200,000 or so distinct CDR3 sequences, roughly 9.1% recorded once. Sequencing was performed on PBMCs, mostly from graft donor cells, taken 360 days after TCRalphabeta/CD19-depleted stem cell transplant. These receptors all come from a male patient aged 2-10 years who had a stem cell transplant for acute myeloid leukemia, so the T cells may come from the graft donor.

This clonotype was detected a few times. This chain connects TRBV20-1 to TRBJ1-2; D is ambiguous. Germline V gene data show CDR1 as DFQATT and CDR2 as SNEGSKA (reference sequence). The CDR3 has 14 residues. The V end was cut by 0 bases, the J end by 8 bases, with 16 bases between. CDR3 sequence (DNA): TGCAGTGCTAGAGATGGGCGGTCTGGAGAGGGCTACACCTTC. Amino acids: CSARDGRSGEGYTF.

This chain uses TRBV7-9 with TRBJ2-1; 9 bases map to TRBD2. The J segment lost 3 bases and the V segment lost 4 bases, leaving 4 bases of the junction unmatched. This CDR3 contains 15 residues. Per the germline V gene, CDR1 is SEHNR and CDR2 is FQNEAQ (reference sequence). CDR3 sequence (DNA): TGTGCCAGCAGCTCGACTAGCGGAATCTACAATGAGCAGTTCTTC. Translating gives CASSSTSGIYNEQFF. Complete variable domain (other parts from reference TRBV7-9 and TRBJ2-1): DTGVSQNPRHKITKRGQNVTFRCDPISEHNRLYWYRQTLGQGPEFLTYFQNEAQLEKSRLLSDRFSAERPKGSFSTLEIQRTEQGDSAMYLCASSSTSGIYNEQFFGPGTRLTVL.

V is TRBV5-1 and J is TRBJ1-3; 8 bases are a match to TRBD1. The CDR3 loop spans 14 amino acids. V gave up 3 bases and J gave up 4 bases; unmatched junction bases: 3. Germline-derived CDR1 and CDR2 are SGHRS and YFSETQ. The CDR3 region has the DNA TGCGCCAGCAGCTCCGGACAGGGCGGAAACACCATATATTTT. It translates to CASSSGQGGNTIYF. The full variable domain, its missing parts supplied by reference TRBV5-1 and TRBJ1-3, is KAGVTQTPRYLIKTRGQQVTLSCSPISGHRSVSWYQQTPGQGLQFLFEYFSETQRNKGNFPGRFSGRQFSNSRSEMNVSTLELGDSALYLCASSSGQGGNTIYFGEGSWLTVV.

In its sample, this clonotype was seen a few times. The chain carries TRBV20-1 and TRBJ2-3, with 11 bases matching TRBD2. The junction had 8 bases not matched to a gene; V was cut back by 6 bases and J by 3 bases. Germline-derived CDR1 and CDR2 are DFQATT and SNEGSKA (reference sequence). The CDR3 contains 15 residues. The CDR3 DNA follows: TGCAGTGCCACGGATAGCGGGGGGGTGACAGATACGCAGTATTTT. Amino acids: CSATDSGGVTDTQYF.

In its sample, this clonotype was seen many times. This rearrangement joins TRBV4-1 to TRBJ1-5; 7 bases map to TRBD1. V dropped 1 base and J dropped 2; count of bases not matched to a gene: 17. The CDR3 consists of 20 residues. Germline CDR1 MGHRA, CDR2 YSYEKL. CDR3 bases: TGCGCCAGCAGCCAAGCTCCCCCGGGACAGATTTTTTATGGCAATCAGCCCCAGCATTTT. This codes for CASSQAPPGQIFYGNQPQHF.